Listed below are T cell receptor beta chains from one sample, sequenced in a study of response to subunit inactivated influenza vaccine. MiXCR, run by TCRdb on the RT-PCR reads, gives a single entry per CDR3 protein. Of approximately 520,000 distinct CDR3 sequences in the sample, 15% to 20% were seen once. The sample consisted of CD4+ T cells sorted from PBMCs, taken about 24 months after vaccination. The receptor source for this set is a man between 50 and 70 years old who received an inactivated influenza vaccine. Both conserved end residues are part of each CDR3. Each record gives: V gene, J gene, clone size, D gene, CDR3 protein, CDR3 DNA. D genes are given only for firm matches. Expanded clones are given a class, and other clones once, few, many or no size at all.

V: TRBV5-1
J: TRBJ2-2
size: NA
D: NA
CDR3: CASSLKGTNTGELFF
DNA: TGCGCCAGCAGCTTGAAGGGGACGAACACCGGGGAGCTGTTTTTT

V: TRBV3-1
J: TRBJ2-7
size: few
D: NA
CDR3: CASSPRDFYEQYF
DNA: TGTGCCAGCAGTCCTAGGGACTTTTACGAGCAGTACTTC

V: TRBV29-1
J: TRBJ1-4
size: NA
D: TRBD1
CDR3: CSVGQFGTGGFDEKLFF
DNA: TGCAGCGTTGGACAATTCGGGACAGGGGGCTTTGATGAAAAACTGTTTTTT

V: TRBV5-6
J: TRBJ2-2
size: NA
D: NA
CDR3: CASWGDTGELFF
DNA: TGTGCCAGCTGGGGTGACACCGGGGAGCTGTTTTTT

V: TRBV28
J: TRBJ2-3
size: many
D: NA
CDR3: CASSQPGGRGTDTQYF
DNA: TGTGCCAGCAGCCAACCAGGGGGGCGGGGCACAGATACGCAGTATTTT

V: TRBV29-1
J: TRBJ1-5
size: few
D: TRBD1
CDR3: CSAGQGSQPQHF
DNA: TGCAGCGCGGGACAGGGGAGCCAGCCCCAGCATTTT

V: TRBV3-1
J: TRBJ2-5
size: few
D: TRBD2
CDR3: CASSRGAGGETQYF
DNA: TGTGCCAGCAGCCGAGGGGCGGGGGGTGAGACCCAGTACTTC

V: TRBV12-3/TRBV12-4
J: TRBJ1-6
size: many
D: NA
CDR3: CASSYRQSPLHF
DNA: TGTGCCAGCAGTTACCGACAGTCACCCCTCCACTTT

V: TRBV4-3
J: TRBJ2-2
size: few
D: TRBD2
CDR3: CASSQMGSGRPTGELFF
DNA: TGCGCCAGCAGCCAGATGGGCAGCGGGAGGCCCACCGGGGAGCTGTTTTTT

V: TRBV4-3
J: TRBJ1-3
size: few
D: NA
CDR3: CASSQVGGSGNTIYF
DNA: TGCGCCAGCAGCCAAGTGGGGGGATCTGGAAACACCATATATTTT

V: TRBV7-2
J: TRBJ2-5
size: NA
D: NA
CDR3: CASSISIGETQYF
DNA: TGTGCCAGCAGCATCTCAATCGGAGAGACCCAGTACTTC

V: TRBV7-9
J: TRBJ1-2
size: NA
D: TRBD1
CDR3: CASSTMPGQGGGYGYTF
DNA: TGTGCCAGCAGCACAATGCCGGGACAGGGTGGCGGTTATGGCTACACCTTC

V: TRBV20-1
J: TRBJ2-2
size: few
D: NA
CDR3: CSAESGFTGELFF
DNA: TGCAGTGCTGAGTCAGGGTTTACCGGGGAGCTGTTTTTT

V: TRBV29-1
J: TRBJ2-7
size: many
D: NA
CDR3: CSVAGRSSYEQYF
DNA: TGCAGCGTTGCGGGACGGAGCTCCTACGAGCAGTACTTC

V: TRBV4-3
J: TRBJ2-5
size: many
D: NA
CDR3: CASSQDGRIQETQYF
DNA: TGCGCCAGCAGCCAAGACGGTAGGATACAAGAGACCCAGTACTTC

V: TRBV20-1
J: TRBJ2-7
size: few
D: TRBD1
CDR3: CSAGMGTGSYEQYF
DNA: TGCAGTGCTGGCATGGGGACAGGTTCCTACGAGCAGTACTTC

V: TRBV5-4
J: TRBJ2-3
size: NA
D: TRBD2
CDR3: CASSSGGGGPTDTQYF
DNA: TGTGCCAGCAGCTCGGGCGGCGGGGGGCCCACAGATACGCAGTATTTT

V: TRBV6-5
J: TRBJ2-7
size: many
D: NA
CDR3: CASSYSTRESSYEQYF
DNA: TGTGCCAGCAGTTACTCGACTCGGGAGAGTTCCTACGAGCAGTACTTC

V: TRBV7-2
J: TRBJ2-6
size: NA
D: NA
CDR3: CASSSKGGSGANVLTF
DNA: TGTGCCAGCAGCTCCAAAGGGGGCTCTGGGGCCAACGTCCTGACTTTC

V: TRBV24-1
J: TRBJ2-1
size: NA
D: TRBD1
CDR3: CATSDAPGQGKYNEQFF
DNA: TGTGCCACCAGTGATGCACCGGGACAGGGTAAATACAATGAGCAGTTCTTC

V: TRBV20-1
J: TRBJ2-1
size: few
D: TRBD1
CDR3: CSAKGGQGYNEQFF
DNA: TGCAGTGCCAAGGGAGGACAGGGGTACAATGAGCAGTTCTTC

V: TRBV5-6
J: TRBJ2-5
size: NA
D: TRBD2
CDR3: CASSPPTTGGETQYF
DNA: TGTGCCAGCAGCCCCCCTACGACGGGAGGAGAGACCCAGTACTTC

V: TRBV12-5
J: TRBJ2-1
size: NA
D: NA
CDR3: CASGLVQRGLLSYNEQFF
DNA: TGTGCTAGTGGTTTGGTACAAAGGGGACTCCTCTCCTACAATGAGCAGTTCTTC

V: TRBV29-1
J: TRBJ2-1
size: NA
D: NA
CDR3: CSGGPRASYNEQFF
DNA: TGCAGTGGGGGGCCCAGGGCATCCTACAATGAGCAGTTCTTC

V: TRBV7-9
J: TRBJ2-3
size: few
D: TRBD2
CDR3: CASSPRPSGRASDTQYF
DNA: TGTGCCAGCAGCCCGAGGCCCAGCGGGAGGGCCTCAGATACGCAGTATTTT

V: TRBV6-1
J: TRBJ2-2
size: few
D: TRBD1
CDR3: CASSRHTGTGGAAAGELFF
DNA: TGTGCCAGCAGTAGGCACACCGGGACAGGGGGCGCAGCGGCCGGGGAGCTGTTTTTT

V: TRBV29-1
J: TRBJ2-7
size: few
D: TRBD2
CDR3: CSVKSYSGGNYEQYF
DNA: TGCAGCGTTAAAAGCTATAGCGGGGGAAACTACGAGCAGTACTTC

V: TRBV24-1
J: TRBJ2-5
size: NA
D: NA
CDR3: CATSDPNPGQPQETQYF
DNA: TGTGCCACCAGTGATCCTAACCCTGGACAGCCGCAAGAGACCCAGTACTTC

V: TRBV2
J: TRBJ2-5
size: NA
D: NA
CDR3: CASSVFGQETQYF
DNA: TGTGCCAGCAGTGTATTTGGCCAAGAGACCCAGTACTTC

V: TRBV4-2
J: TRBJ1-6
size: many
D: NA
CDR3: CASSQTGSDSPLHF
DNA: TGTGCCAGCAGCCAAACAGGATCGGACTCACCCCTCCACTTT

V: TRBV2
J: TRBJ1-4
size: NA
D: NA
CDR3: CASSEGFGYHPATNEKLFF
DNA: TGTGCCAGCAGTGAAGGTTTCGGGTACCATCCTGCAACTAATGAAAAACTGTTTTTT

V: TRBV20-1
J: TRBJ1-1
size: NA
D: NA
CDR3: CSARTNTNTEAFF
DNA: TGCAGTGCTAGAACTAATACGAACACTGAAGCTTTCTTT

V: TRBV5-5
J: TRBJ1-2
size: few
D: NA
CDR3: CASSLDSYGGGYTF
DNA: TGTGCCAGCAGCTTGGACTCATATGGAGGGGGCTACACCTTC

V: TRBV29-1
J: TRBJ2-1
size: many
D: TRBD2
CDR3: CSVVTDGRGDNEQFF
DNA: TGCAGCGTTGTAACGGACGGGCGGGGGGACAATGAGCAGTTCTTC

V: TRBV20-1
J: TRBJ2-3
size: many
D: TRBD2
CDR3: CSANRGGSTDTQYF
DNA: TGCAGTGCAAACCGCGGGGGAAGCACAGATACGCAGTATTTT

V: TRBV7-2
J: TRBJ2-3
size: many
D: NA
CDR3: CASSAGRTDTQYF
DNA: TGTGCCAGCAGCGCGGGCCGGACAGATACGCAGTATTTT

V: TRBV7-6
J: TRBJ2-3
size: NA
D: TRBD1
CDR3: CASSSRGQGTDTQYF
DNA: TGTGCCAGCAGCTCCCGGGGACAGGGCACAGATACGCAGTATTTT

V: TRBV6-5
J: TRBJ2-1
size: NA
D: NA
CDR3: CASSYRTYDNEQFF
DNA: TGTGCCAGCAGTTACCGAACTTACGACAATGAGCAGTTCTTC

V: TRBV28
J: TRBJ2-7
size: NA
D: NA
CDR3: CASGIGTHSYEQYF
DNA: TGTGCCAGCGGAATTGGGACACACTCCTACGAGCAGTACTTC

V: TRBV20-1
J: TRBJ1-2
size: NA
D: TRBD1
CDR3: CSARTDRVWGVPTF
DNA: TGCAGTGCTAGAACCGACAGGGTTTGGGGGGTTCCCACCTTC

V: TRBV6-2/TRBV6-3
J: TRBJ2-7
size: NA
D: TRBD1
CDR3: CASSPLLTGTYEQYF
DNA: TGTGCCAGCAGTCCCCTCCTGACAGGGACCTACGAGCAGTACTTC

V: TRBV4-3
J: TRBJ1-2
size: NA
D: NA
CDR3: CASSQDRTNGYTF
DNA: TGCGCCAGCAGCCAAGATCGCACTAATGGCTACACCTTC

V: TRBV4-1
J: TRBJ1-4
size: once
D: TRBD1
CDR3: CASSHGQGAREKLFF
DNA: TGCGCCAGCAGCCACGGACAGGGGGCGCGTGAAAAACTGTTTTTT

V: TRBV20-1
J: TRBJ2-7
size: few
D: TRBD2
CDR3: CSARVAGRGVYEQYF
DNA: TGCAGTGCTAGAGTGGCGGGGCGGGGGGTTTACGAGCAGTACTTC

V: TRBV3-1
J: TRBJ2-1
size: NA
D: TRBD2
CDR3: CASSQAMRRGTNEQFF
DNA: TGTGCCAGCAGCCAAGCAATGCGGCGGGGGACCAATGAGCAGTTCTTC